This passage covers 32 T cell receptor beta chains from one sample sequenced in a study of human T cells and chemical hapten exposure. The time point is: patch test 1, 2 weeks after DPC sensitization. This sample's treatment: therapeutic diphenylcyclopropenone sensitization with weekly scalp DPC. TCRdb reanalysed the RACE reads using MiXCR and keeps one entry per CDR3 protein. The sample holds about 360,000 distinct CDR3 sequences; about 4.4% are singletons and the top ten take under 2.5%. The sample consisted of whole blood, taken in connection with sensitization to the hapten diphenylcyclopropenone (DPC). All receptors derive from a woman aged 45-65 years with alopecia areata. Some clones in this sample may be carry-over from other donors' samples.

The sample holds many counts of this clonotype. V gene TRBV2 combines with J gene TRBJ2-7; tentatively, D is TRBD1 or TRBD2 (6 bases each). The CDR3 sequence is 13 residues long. Germline V lookup: CDR1 SNHLY, CDR2 FYNNEI. With 4 bases removed from V and 6 bases from J, the gap between germline ends came to 13 bases. Here the CDR3 DNA reads TGTGCCAGCAGTGCGGGGGACACACTCGAGCAGTACTTC. It is translated as CASSAGDTLEQYF.

The chain combines TRBV20-1 with TRBJ2-2; 7 nucleotides line up with TRBD2. Trimming cost V 5 bases and J 5 bases; bases outside gene matches: 5. Germline lookup yields CDR1 DFQATT and CDR2 SNEGSKA (reference sequence). CDR3 size: 13 residues. The CDR3 DNA reads TGCAGTGCTTCTCCGGGAGGTACCGGGGAGCTGTTTTTT. The encoded protein is CSASPGGTGELFF.

This clonotype was counted ten times or more. J is TRBJ2-7 and V is TRBV25-1; maybe TRBD1 (6 bases). V was cut by 5 bases and J by 5 bases, with 16 bases left in between. CDR1 is MGHDK, CDR2 SYGVNS, per germline. This CDR3 comprises 14 residues. CDR3 bases: TGTGCCAGCAGTAACAGGGATCGTCCGGACGAGCAGTACTTC. Residues: CASSNRDRPDEQYF.

The chain joins TRBV7-8 to TRBJ1-4; possibly TRBD1 for D (5 bases). The CDR3 runs to 15 residues. The germline CDR1 and CDR2 sequences are SGHVS and FQNEAQ. Trimming shortened V by 5 bases and J by 5 bases, and 15 bases separated the two germline ends. The CDR3 is CASSPRRGGNEKLFF. CDR3 nucleotide sequence: TGTGCCAGCAGCCCACGCCGGGGGGGAAATGAAAAACTGTTTTTT.

V gene TRBV19 combines with J gene TRBJ1-2; D is uncertain. CDR1 is LNHDA and CDR2 is SQIVND in the germline V gene (reference sequence). The V gene lost 3 bases and the J gene lost 5 bases, with 4 bases spanning the gap. The CDR3 has 11 amino acids. The CDR3 protein is CASSIAYGYTF. CDR3 nucleotides: TGTGCCAGTAGTATCGCTTATGGCTACACCTTC.

This clonotype was counted a few times. V and J are TRBV28 and TRBJ1-2; TRBD1 might be the D (6 bases). Germline V gene sequence: CDR1 MDHEN, CDR2 SYDVKM. The CDR3 is 13 residues long. The V gene lost 8 bases and the J gene lost 4 bases, with 14 bases spanning the gap. The chain's CDR3 is CASRGGFFYGYTF. The DNA for the CDR3 is TGTGCCAGCCGCGGGGGCTTCTTCTATGGCTACACCTTC.

This clonotype came up many times. The chain couples TRBV3-1 to TRBJ2-5; D is perhaps TRBD2 (6 bases). The germline CDR1 and CDR2 sequences are LGHDT and YNNKEL (reference sequence). Between the trimmed V and J ends, which lost 8 bases and 12 bases, there was a span of 19 bases. The CDR3 consists of 12 residues. The CDR3 spells CASRLPGTGEYF. The CDR3 DNA reads TGTGCCAGCCGACTCCCCGGAACGGGGGAGTACTTC.

This clonotype was observed many times. The CDR3 DNA sequence: TGTGCCATCAACATCGACAACACCATATATTTT. Translating gives CAINIDNTIYF. V usage is TRBV10-3 and J usage is TRBJ1-3, with D hard to call. V was trimmed by 7 bases and J by 7 bases, leaving 8 bases between them. CDR3 length equals 11 residues. Germline V CDR1 and CDR2: ENHRY, SYGVKD.

This clonotype was seen at least ten times. The rearrangement links TRBV28 to TRBJ2-1; 10 positions match TRBD2. The germline CDR1 and CDR2 sequences are MDHEN and SYDVKM. J was trimmed by 0 bases and V by 7 bases; bases with no gene match: 6. The CDR3 runs 16 residues. The CDR3 spells CASITAGGPSYNEQFF. The CDR3 DNA is TGTGCCAGCATTACAGCGGGAGGGCCCTCCTACAATGAGCAGTTCTTC.

Details on this clonotype: This may be a read error: a much more frequent sequence differs by one nucleotide. The rearrangement joins TRBV7-9 to TRBJ2-4; 12 bases match TRBD2. The CDR3 is 17 amino acids. Germline V gives CDR1 SEHNR, CDR2 FQNEAQ (reference sequence). The CDR3 DNA reads as TGTGCCAGCAGCTTAGCGCAGACTAGCGGGAGTATAAACATTCCGTACTTC. It specifies CASSLAQTSGSINIPYF.

This clonotype appeared many times. The rearrangement links TRBV11-2 to TRBJ2-1, with a possible D match to TRBD2 (5 bases). Trimming removed 8 bases at V and 3 bases at J, with 11 bases between. Per germline, CDR1 SGHAT and CDR2 FQNNGV. This CDR3 is built from 13 residues. The DNA of the CDR3 is TGTGCCAGCGAGAATAGCGACTACAATGAGCAGTTCTTC. Protein product: CASENSDYNEQFF.

The chain is built from TRBV7-2 and TRBJ2-3; 7 nucleotides align to TRBD1. This CDR3 contains 15 residues. V trimming: 6 bases; J trimming: 2 bases; junction bases outside the gene matches: 8. Germline loops: CDR1 SGHTA, CDR2 FQGNSA. CDR3 region: CASRPGTVNTDTQYF. DNA of the CDR3: TGTGCCAGCAGACCGGGGACAGTAAACACAGATACGCAGTATTTT.

This clonotype was seen at least ten times. V gene TRBV5-1 combines with J gene TRBJ2-3; 10 nucleotides match TRBD1. The CDR3 is 15 amino acids. Germline V gene lookup returns CDR1 SGHRS and CDR2 YFSETQ. Trimming cost V 1 base and J 4 bases; bases outside gene matches: 3. The CDR3 sequence: CASSLKTGGADTQYF. DNA for the CDR3: TGCGCCAGCAGCTTGAAGACAGGGGGCGCAGATACGCAGTATTTT.

The table lists this clonotype with many counts. This CDR3 reads CASSLDIPGEQYF. CDR3 sequence (DNA): TGTGCCAGCAGTTTGGACATCCCAGGGGAGCAGTACTTC. The chain is built from TRBV27 and TRBJ2-7; TRBD1 is a possible D gene (5 bases). CDR3 length: 13 residues. V lost 3 bases and J 7 bases, leaving 13 bases between the germline ends. CDR1 and CDR2 from the germline V gene are MNHEY and SMNVEV (reference sequence).

Only a few counts were recorded for this clonotype. V gene TRBV30 combines with J gene TRBJ1-2; 7 positions agree with TRBD1. Germline V lookup: CDR1 GTSNPN, CDR2 SVGIG (reference sequence). V was clipped by 3 bases and J by 6 bases; unmatched bases: 10. The CDR3 covers 14 residues. The CDR3 nucleotides are TGTGCCTGGAGGGGGGACAGCCTTATCGATGGCTACACCTTC. Residues: CAWRGDSLIDGYTF.

This clonotype was seen at least ten times. The chain combines TRBV2 with TRBJ1-5; D uncertain. Between the trimmed V and J ends, which lost 4 bases and 3 bases, there was a span of 10 bases. The CDR3 length is 14 residues. Germline V gene lookup returns CDR1 SNHLY and CDR2 FYNNEI. CDR3 nucleotide sequence: TGTGCCAGCAGTGTAGGCGCAGTCAATCAGCCCCAGCATTTT. Its protein is CASSVGAVNQPQHF.

This clonotype was observed a handful of times. This chain joins TRBV7-3 and TRBJ1-1, with a weak D call TRBD1 (6 bases). The CDR3 extends over 16 amino acids. Deletions cut 5 bases from V and 2 bases from J, with 18 bases between. Germline V gene lookup returns CDR1 SGHTA and CDR2 FQGTGA. The CDR3, as DNA: TGTGCCAGCAGCCCAAAAAGCCACAGGGCCAACACTGAAGCTTTCTTT. Its protein is CASSPKSHRANTEAFF.

The chain carries TRBV5-6 and TRBJ2-5; weak D call: TRBD1 (5 bases). The CDR3 has 15 amino acids. Germline values: CDR1 SGHDT, CDR2 YYEEEE. V was trimmed by 2 bases and J by 1 base, leaving 12 bases between them. CDR3 in amino acids: CASSFNPGFQETQYF. The CDR3 DNA sequence: TGTGCCAGCAGCTTCAATCCAGGGTTCCAAGAGACCCAGTACTTC.

This clonotype was observed a few times. The V and J genes are TRBV3-1 and TRBJ1-6; TRBD1 matches at 10 bases. This CDR3 is 15 amino acids long. J gave up 10 bases and V 3 bases, and 6 bases lay outside the gene matches. Germline V gene lookup returns CDR1 LGHDT and CDR2 YNNKEL (reference sequence). This chain's CDR3 is CASSQPDRGRSPLHF. DNA for the CDR3: TGTGCCAGCAGCCAGCCTGACAGGGGGCGATCACCCCTCCACTTT.

The sample holds a few counts of this clonotype. The chain recombines TRBV4-2 with TRBJ1-1, with a possible D match to TRBD1 (6 bases). The CDR3 is 13 residues long. Germline V gene lookup returns CDR1 LGHNA and CDR2 YNFKEQ. With 8 bases removed from V and 4 bases from J, the gap between germline ends came to 14 bases. The CDR3 loop reads CASATGSLTEAFF. In DNA, the CDR3 is TGTGCCAGCGCAACAGGGAGCCTCACTGAAGCTTTCTTT.

Details on this clonotype: At one boundary the junction diverges from the germline segment, which might be a read error. V gene TRBV9 combines with J gene TRBJ1-1, with D possibly TRBD1 on 6 matching bases. CDR3 length equals 14 residues. Germline lookup yields CDR1 SGDLS and CDR2 YYNGEE. This CDR3 reads CTSSVAGAGTEAFF. The CDR3 nucleotides are TGTACCAGCAGCGTAGCGGGGGCCGGCACTGAAGCTTTCTTT.

This clonotype was detected only a few times. The chain links TRBV27 to TRBJ2-4; 9 nucleotides match TRBD1. The CDR3 runs 14 residues. Germline V gives CDR1 MNHEY, CDR2 SMNVEV (reference sequence). V lost 4 bases, J lost 4 bases, and 2 bases stayed unmatched. CDR3 DNA: TGTGCCAGCAGTTCCGGGACAGGGAAAAACATTCAGTACTTC. This sequence encodes CASSSGTGKNIQYF.

This clonotype was found a few times. The chain couples TRBV19 to TRBJ2-4, with 10 bases matching TRBD2. Germline V gene lookup returns CDR1 LNHDA and CDR2 SQIVND (reference sequence). The J segment lost 1 base and the V segment lost 6 bases, leaving 6 bases of the junction unmatched. The CDR3 runs 16 residues. CDR3 DNA: TGTGCCAGTAGAACCCTAGCGGGAGACGCCAAAAACATTCAGTACTTC. It is translated as CASRTLAGDAKNIQYF.

CDR3: CASSPGDSHTEAFF. In DNA form, the CDR3 reads TGTGCCAGCAGCCCCGGGGATTCACACACTGAAGCTTTCTTT. The rearrangement links TRBV7-9 to TRBJ1-1; D not resolved. The CDR3 contains 14 residues. The germline V gene has CDR1 SEHNR and CDR2 FQNEAQ (reference sequence). Trimming removed 5 bases at V and 3 bases at J, with 13 bases between.

The chain joins TRBV5-5 to TRBJ1-5; TRBD1 matches 10 bases. V gave up 5 bases and J gave up 0 bases; unmatched junction bases: 8. Germline V gives CDR1 SGHKS, CDR2 YYEKEE (reference sequence). The CDR3 has 17 residues. Here the CDR3 reads CASSPDRGVYSNQPQHF. CDR3 coding DNA: TGTGCCAGCAGTCCGGACAGGGGGGTTTATAGCAATCAGCCCCAGCATTTT.

There are many counts of this clonotype. This chain connects TRBV4-3 to TRBJ2-3; 8 bases match TRBD2. The V segment lost 5 bases and the J segment 5 bases; nucleotides outside the gene matches: 12. The CDR3 has 16 amino acids. Germline loops: CDR1 LGHNA, CDR2 YSLEER. The CDR3 bases are TGCGCCAGCAGCTTCCGACTAGCGATACCCCTAGATACGCAGTATTTT. Its translation is CASSFRLAIPLDTQYF.

This clonotype was picked up many times. V and J are TRBV7-8 and TRBJ2-6, with D perhaps TRBD2 (5 bases). The CDR3 loop spans 14 amino acids. V lost 0 bases and J 9 bases, leaving 9 bases between the germline ends. Germline assignment: CDR1 SGHVS and CDR2 FQNEAQ. The CDR3 bases are TGTGCCAGCAGCTTAGCCCCCAGCGGCAACGTCCTGACTTTC. Amino acid sequence: CASSLAPSGNVLTF.

This clonotype was seen more than once but under ten times. This chain uses TRBV6-6 with TRBJ1-2; the match to TRBD1 covers 9 bases. CDR1 and CDR2 from the germline V gene are MNHNY and SVGAGI (reference sequence). Trimming at V came to 10 bases and at J to 2 bases, leaving 5 bases not matched to a gene. The CDR3 has 13 residues. For the CDR3, the DNA is TGTGCCATTCAACAGGGGGCGAACTATGGCTACACCTTC. Translation: CAIQQGANYGYTF.

At least ten counts were recorded for this clonotype. The rearrangement joins TRBV5-6 to TRBJ2-5; 7 nucleotides align to TRBD2. The germline V gene has CDR1 SGHDT and CDR2 YYEEEE. The V gene end was trimmed by 3 bases and the J gene end by 3 bases; junction bases not matched to a gene: 5. The length of the CDR3 is 14 residues. CDR3 coding DNA: TGTGCCAGCAGCTCGTCAACTAGCGAAGAGACCCAGTACTTC. It is translated as CASSSSTSEETQYF.

V is TRBV27 and J is TRBJ2-7; the D call may be TRBD1 or TRBD2 (6 bases each). Trimming shortened V by 7 bases and J by 3 bases, and 19 bases separated the two germline ends. In germline, CDR1 is MNHEY, CDR2 SMNVEV (reference sequence). The CDR3 has 15 amino acids. The DNA of the CDR3 is TGTGCCAGCACCCTCGAGGGGGGCAGTAACTACGAGCAGTACTTC. Translation: CASTLEGGSNYEQYF.

This clonotype came up a few times. The chain joins TRBV12-3 or TRBV12-4 to TRBJ1-5; no reliable D call. This CDR3 contains 13 residues. The germline V and J ends were trimmed by 5 bases and 2 bases, with 7 bases remaining between them. The CDR3 sequence: CASSRVGNQPQHF. The CDR3 DNA reads TGTGCCAGCAGTCGGGTGGGCAATCAGCCCCAGCATTTT.

This rearrangement joins TRBV9 to TRBJ1-1; 8 bases are shared with TRBD1. V shed 3 bases and J 5 bases; nucleotides not matched to a gene: 6. The CDR3 loop spans 14 amino acids. From germline, CDR1 is SGDLS and CDR2 YYNGEE. The CDR3 DNA reads TGTGCCAGCAGCGAGACAGGGGTTCGGACTGAAGCTTTCTTT. Protein product: CASSETGVRTEAFF.